Following are 21 T cell receptor beta chains from one sample sequenced in a study of shared clonotypes between healthy human individuals. Sequenced by immunoSEQ multiplex PCR; TCRdb stores in-frame clones only, minus some. Of some 2 million clones listed, 90% to 95% were seen once; the top ten hold 0.1% to 0.15%. The sequenced material came from naive CD4+ T cells sorted from blood. The subset was: CD45RA+ positively selected. These receptor sequences come from a man aged 18 to 30 in good health.

J is TRBJ1-5 and V is TRBV27; TRBD1 matches at 7 bases. This CDR3 contains 13 residues. Trimming took 6 bases from V and 10 from J; bases not matched to a gene: 9. Per the germline V gene, CDR1 is MNHEY and CDR2 is SMNVEV (reference sequence). Here the CDR3 DNA reads TGTGCCAGCAGCCACAGGGGAAGCAAACCCCAGCATTTT. Its translation: CASSHRGSKPQHF.

This chain joins TRBV29-1 and TRBJ2-7; weak D call: TRBD2 (5 bases). In germline, CDR1 is SQVTM, CDR2 ANQGSEA. Trimming stripped 6 bases from V and 7 bases from J, with 22 bases between. The length of the CDR3 is 14 residues. The CDR3 loop reads CSVDSPASHGEQYF. The CDR3 DNA follows: TGCAGCGTGGACTCCCCGGCATCCCACGGGGAGCAGTACTTC.

The gene calls are TRBV30 and TRBJ1-6, with a weak D call TRBD1 (6 bases). The germline V gene has CDR1 GTSNPN and CDR2 SVGIG (reference sequence). V was trimmed by 0 bases and J by 6 bases, leaving 21 bases between them. The CDR3 has 18 amino acids. This CDR3 is CAWSVSLTSRDTNSPLHF. The CDR3 nucleotides are TGTGCCTGGAGTGTCTCACTTACTTCACGGGACACTAATTCACCCCTCCACTTT.

Concerning this clone itself: At one end the junction does not follow the germline gene, possibly because of a read error. The same CDR3 also results from other DNA sequences found in this sample. This chain connects TRBV7-7 to TRBJ1-1, with D unclear. The germline V gene encodes CDR1 SSHAT and CDR2 FNYEAQ (reference sequence). This CDR3 spans 13 amino acids. The CDR3 DNA reads TGTGCTAGCAGCTTAGAAGCGAACACTGAAGCTTTCTTT. Protein: CASSLEANTEAFF.

V usage is TRBV18 and J usage is TRBJ2-7, with 8 bases matching TRBD1. The germline V gene encodes CDR1 KGHSH and CDR2 LQKENI. This CDR3 has 17 amino acids. V lost 4 bases and J lost 5; bases outside the gene matches: 16. In DNA form, the CDR3 reads TGTGCCAGCTCACTCAACTGGGGATCTCGACAGGGGAACGAGCAGTACTTC. Amino acids: CASSLNWGSRQGNEQYF.

This chain joins TRBV7-2 and TRBJ1-2; D is unresolved. Germline V gene data show CDR1 as SGHTA and CDR2 as FQGNSA. Trimming removed 3 bases at V and 4 bases at J, with 6 bases between. This CDR3 spans 12 amino acids. In DNA, the CDR3 is TGTGCCAGCAGCTTTCGAAGCTATGGCTACACCTTC. Its translation: CASSFRSYGYTF.

The CDR3 here is CASSQEVRGNSPLHF. The DNA for the CDR3 is TGCGCCAGCAGCCAAGAAGTCCGGGGTAATTCACCCCTCCACTTT. This chain connects TRBV4-3 to TRBJ1-6, with no clear D. The V and J ends lost 0 bases and 6 bases respectively, with 9 bases between them. The CDR3 runs 15 residues. Per the germline V gene, CDR1 is LGHNA and CDR2 is YSLEER.

Turning to this clone: Other DNA sequences from this sample encode an identical CDR3 as well. The V and J genes are TRBV2 and TRBJ2-5; no clear D. Trimming stripped 6 bases from V and 1 base from J, with 3 bases between. This CDR3 is 11 amino acids long. Germline lookup yields CDR1 SNHLY and CDR2 FYNNEI. CDR3 nucleotides: TGTGCCAGCAGGCTCCAAGAGACCCAGTACTTC. As protein: CASRLQETQYF.

The V call is TRBV5-1, the J call TRBJ1-1; D may be TRBD1 (5 bases). V lost 0 bases and J 5 bases, leaving 14 bases between the germline ends. CDR1 is SGHRS and CDR2 is YFSETQ in the germline V gene. This CDR3 comprises 15 residues. CDR3 residues: CASSLALSGLTEAFF. Written as DNA, the CDR3 is TGCGCCAGCAGCTTGGCCCTTTCAGGGTTGACTGAAGCTTTCTTT.

The chain combines TRBV2 with TRBJ2-5, with TRBD2 as a possible D gene (6 bases). The CDR3 is made up of 13 amino acids. Trimming stripped 7 bases from V and 4 bases from J, with 13 bases between. Germline V gives CDR1 SNHLY, CDR2 FYNNEI. This CDR3 is CASKGRGGETQYF. CDR3 DNA: TGTGCCAGCAAAGGGCGGGGCGGAGAGACCCAGTACTTC.

The genes are TRBV30 and TRBJ1-1; 7 nucleotides align to TRBD1. The CDR3 covers 12 residues. The V and J ends lost 1 base and 10 bases, in that order; junction bases with no gene match: 6. Germline V gene sequence: CDR1 GTSNPN, CDR2 SVGIG (reference sequence). CDR3 loop: CAWSGTGRRAFF. In nucleotides, the CDR3 is TGTGCCTGGAGTGGGACAGGACGGAGAGCTTTCTTT.

V is TRBV18 and J is TRBJ1-3; TRBD1 is a possible D gene (6 bases). This CDR3 is 17 amino acids long. The germline V gene encodes CDR1 KGHSH and CDR2 LQKENI. The V and J ends lost 2 bases and 0 bases respectively, with 14 bases between them. The CDR3 DNA reads TGTGCCAGCTCACCAGCCTCGGGGGCTAGCTCTGGAAACACCATATATTTT. Its protein product is CASSPASGASSGNTIYF.

J is TRBJ1-2 and V is TRBV7-9; possibly TRBD1 for D (5 bases). The CDR3 consists of 14 residues. The V gene's germline CDR1 is SEHNR and CDR2 FQNEAQ (reference sequence). Trimming took 6 bases from V and 2 from J, leaving 13 bases between them. CDR3 protein: CASREGLGNYGYTF. In DNA form, the CDR3 reads TGTGCCAGCAGGGAGGGGTTAGGGAACTATGGCTACACCTTC.

Of note for this clone: Other DNA sequences from this sample encode an identical CDR3 as well. V and J are TRBV7-2 and TRBJ1-5; D gene ambiguous. Germline values: CDR1 SGHTA, CDR2 FQGNSA. The V end lost 1 base, the J end lost 4 bases, and 5 bases lay between the germline ends. This CDR3 has 13 amino acids. In DNA form, the CDR3 reads TGTGCCAGCAGCTTAGGAGAGAATCAGCCCCAGCATTTT. Protein: CASSLGENQPQHF. The full variable domain, rest sourced from reference TRBV7-2 and TRBJ1-5, is GAGVSQSPSNKVTEKGKDVELRCDPISGHTALYWYRQSLGQGLEFLIYFQGNSAPDKSGLPSDRFSAERTGGSVSTLTIQRTQQEDSAVYLCASSLGENQPQHFGDGTRLSIL.

The chain combines TRBV15 with TRBJ2-1; 7 bases agree with TRBD1. V dropped 1 base and J dropped 6; count of bases not matched to a gene: 12. Germline lookup yields CDR1 LNHNV and CDR2 YYDKDF (reference sequence). The CDR3 is 17 residues long. The CDR3: CATSRVGGGRGSNEQFF. CDR3 nucleotides: TGTGCCACCAGCAGAGTCGGTGGTGGCAGGGGGTCCAATGAGCAGTTCTTC.

Comment on this clone: Other DNA variants within this sample encode the same CDR3. The chain joins TRBV5-1 to TRBJ2-6; D uncertain. Trimming took 0 bases from V and 4 from J, leaving 5 bases between them. The CDR3 has 14 residues. Germline V lookup: CDR1 SGHRS, CDR2 YFSETQ. CDR3 nucleotide sequence: TGCGCCAGCAGCTTGGAAAGCGGGGCCAACGTCCTGACTTTC. It specifies CASSLESGANVLTF. Variable domain in full (rest from reference TRBV5-1 and TRBJ2-6): KAGVTQTPRYLIKTRGQQVTLSCSPISGHRSVSWYQQTPGQGLQFLFEYFSETQRNKGNFPGRFSGRQFSNSRSEMNVSTLELGDSALYLCASSLESGANVLTFGAGSRLTVL.

This clone was detected only once. In nucleotides, the CDR3 is TGTGCCAGCTCACAGGGGACTAGCGGGACAGGGGCAGATACGCAGTATTTT. This gives the protein CASSQGTSGTGADTQYF. The rearrangement links TRBV18 to TRBJ2-3, with TRBD2 matching 13 bases. The CDR3 totals 17 residues. Per germline, CDR1 KGHSH and CDR2 LQKENI. V gave up 4 bases and J gave up 4 bases; unmatched junction bases: 8.

The V gene is TRBV6-1, the J gene TRBJ2-5; 8 positions match TRBD2. In germline, CDR1 is MNHNS, CDR2 SASEGT. This CDR3 contains 14 residues. Trimming took 2 bases from V and 7 from J; bases not matched to a gene: 6. The CDR3 DNA reads as TGTGCCAGCAGTGAACAAACTAGCGGAGGGACCCAGTACTTC. It encodes CASSEQTSGGTQYF.

V and J are TRBV6-4 and TRBJ2-2; TRBD1 or TRBD2 may be the D gene (5 bases each). V gave up 6 bases and J gave up 3 bases, with 20 bases separating them. The CDR3 is 17 residues long. CDR1 and CDR2 (germline): MRHNA, SNTAGT. DNA of the CDR3: TGTGCCAGCAGAGGGGAGCAGGGTAATAGGTACACCGGGGAGCTGTTTTTT. Translating gives CASRGEQGNRYTGELFF.

The rearrangement links TRBV28 to TRBJ2-7; D is perhaps TRBD1 (5 bases). Trimming stripped 7 bases from V and 7 bases from J, with 14 bases between. Germline V gives CDR1 MDHEN, CDR2 SYDVKM. The CDR3 sequence is 12 residues long. The CDR3 here is CASNRRGSEQYF. CDR3 DNA: TGTGCCAGCAACAGAAGGGGATCAGAGCAGTACTTC.

To note about this clone: Other nucleotide sequences from this sample produce the same CDR3. J is TRBJ2-3 and V is TRBV6-5; D uncertain. In germline, CDR1 is MNHEY, CDR2 SVGAGI. V lost 0 bases and J 2 bases, leaving 3 bases between the germline ends. The CDR3 is 13 residues long. This CDR3 reads CASSYSSTDTQYF. The DNA of the CDR3 is TGTGCCAGCAGTTACTCTTCCACAGATACGCAGTATTTT.